Listed here are 31 T cell receptor beta chains from one sample, sequenced in a study of brain T cells in children with intractable seizures. Time point meaning: blood from clinic visit 5 months post-surgery; TSC patient then seizure free. Assay: immunoSEQ multiplex PCR; the TCRdb copy retains only in-frame clones and omits some. The sample records under 400,000 clones, roughly 92% being singletons. The sequencing here drew on peripheral blood, taken roughly 5 months after surgery. These receptors came from a boy younger than two with tuberous sclerosis and intractable seizures.

V gene TRBV11-3 combines with J gene TRBJ2-3; D gene uncertain. V was trimmed by 1 base and J by 2 bases, leaving 10 bases between them. Germline CDR1 SGHNT, CDR2 YENEEA. The CDR3 covers 15 residues. The CDR3, as DNA: TGTGCCAGCAGCTTAGGAGCAATGTACACAGATACGCAGTATTTT. This sequence encodes CASSLGAMYTDTQYF.

The V call is TRBV6-5, the J call TRBJ1-6; D is unresolved. Trimming cost V 5 bases and J 4 bases, with 6 bases left between them. The CDR3 length is 13 residues. CDR1 is MNHEY and CDR2 is SVGAGI in the germline V gene. In nucleotides, the CDR3 is TGTGCCAGCAGTCAGAGATATAATTCACCCCTCCACTTT. As protein: CASSQRYNSPLHF.

CDR3 sequence reads: CATSRVGQGNSPLHF. The CDR3 coding sequence is TGTGCCACCAGCAGGGTGGGACAGGGGAATTCACCCCTCCACTTT. The rearrangement joins TRBV15 to TRBJ1-6; 10 positions match TRBD1. The CDR3 is 15 amino acids. Germline V CDR1 and CDR2: LNHNV, YYDKDF (reference sequence). Unmatched junction bases numbered 3, after V lost 3 bases and J lost 7 bases. The full variable domain, in which reference TRBV15 and TRBJ1-6 provide the parts outside the CDR3, is DAMVIQNPRYQVTQFGKPVTLSCSQTLNHNVMYWYQQKSSQAPKLLFHYYDKDFNNEADTPDNFQSRRPNTSFCFLDIRSPGLGDTAMYLCATSRVGQGNSPLHFGNGTRLTVT.

The chain recombines TRBV7-9 with TRBJ2-7, with 7 bases matching TRBD2. The trim removed 7 bases at V and 2 bases at J, leaving 17 bases unmatched. CDR1 is SEHNR and CDR2 is FQNEAQ in the germline V gene (reference sequence). The CDR3 is 17 amino acids. The CDR3 DNA reads as TGTGCCAGCAACATTATGCCCCTATACAGCGGGACCTACGAGCAGTACTTC. Translating gives CASNIMPLYSGTYEQYF.

The genes are TRBV9 and TRBJ1-2, with TRBD1 matching 8 bases. CDR1 SGDLS and CDR2 YYNGEE come from the germline V gene. Unmatched junction bases numbered 7, after V lost 0 bases and J lost 3 bases. This CDR3 is 16 amino acids long. The CDR3 DNA follows: TGTGCCAGCAGCGTAGCCCTGGACAGGGAGGACTATGGCTACACCTTC. Its translation: CASSVALDREDYGYTF.

The rearrangement joins TRBV29-1 to TRBJ2-3; D is ambiguous. This CDR3 is 9 amino acids long. V lost 2 bases and J 14 bases, leaving 8 bases between the germline ends. CDR1 and CDR2 (germline): SQVTM, ANQGSEA. The CDR3 DNA sequence: TGCAGCGTTGAACTCACCCGGTATTTT. Translated, it gives CSVELTRYF.

Concerning this clone itself: The sample holds other DNA sequences that translate to the same CDR3. The rearrangement joins TRBV7-9 to TRBJ2-7; D call uncertain. The V end lost 2 bases, the J end lost 1 base, and 6 bases lay between the germline ends. The CDR3 has 13 amino acids. Germline V CDR1 and CDR2: SEHNR, FQNEAQ (reference sequence). The CDR3 reads CASSLPGSYEQYF. The CDR3 region has the DNA TGTGCCAGCAGCTTACCCGGATCCTACGAGCAGTACTTC.

The chain is built from TRBV2 and TRBJ1-3; D is possibly TRBD1 (6 bases). The V end was cut by 3 bases, the J end by 0 bases, with 9 bases between. This CDR3 region has 15 residues. CDR1 and CDR2 from the germline V gene are SNHLY and FYNNEI. CDR3 in amino acids: CASSDDRISGNTIYF. Written as DNA, the CDR3 is TGTGCCAGCAGTGACGACAGGATCTCTGGAAACACCATATATTTT.

This chain connects TRBV30 to TRBJ1-2; D gene uncertain. This CDR3 contains 12 residues. Germline V gene data show CDR1 as GTSNPN and CDR2 as SVGIG (reference sequence). The V end was cut by 2 bases, the J end by 5 bases, with 9 bases between. For the CDR3, the DNA is TGTGCCTGGAGTAACGACGGGTATGGCTACACCTTC. It specifies CAWSNDGYGYTF.

This rearrangement joins TRBV7-9 to TRBJ1-5; TRBD1 might be the D (6 bases). Trimming took off 1 base at V and 6 bases at J, with 13 bases between the two ends. The germline V gene has CDR1 SEHNR and CDR2 FQNEAQ (reference sequence). The length of the CDR3 is 15 residues. The CDR3 loop reads CASSLDGGQAQPQHF. DNA for the CDR3: TGTGCCAGCAGCTTAGACGGGGGGCAAGCTCAGCCCCAGCATTTT.

This chain joins TRBV7-6 and TRBJ1-1; D ambiguous. Per the germline V gene, CDR1 is SGHVS and CDR2 is FNYEAQ. V lost 4 bases and J 8 bases, leaving 8 bases between the germline ends. This CDR3 is 11 amino acids long. The CDR3 spells CASSSNQEAFF. In nucleotides, the CDR3 is TGTGCCAGCAGCTCAAACCAAGAAGCTTTCTTT. The full variable domain, its missing parts supplied by reference TRBV7-6 and TRBJ1-1, is GAGVSQSPRYKVTKRGQDVALRCDPISGHVSLYWYRQALGQGPEFLTYFNYEAQQDKSGLPNDRFSAERPEGSISTLTIQRTEQRDSAMYRCASSSNQEAFFGQGTRLTVV.

The CDR3 spells CASSLSEKLFF. CDR3 DNA sequence: TGTGCCAGCAGCTTATCCGAAAAACTGTTTTTT. V gene TRBV11-2 combines with J gene TRBJ1-4, with no clear D. CDR3 length: 11 amino acids. Trimming took off 2 bases at V and 8 bases at J, with 3 bases between the two ends. In germline, CDR1 is SGHAT, CDR2 FQNNGV.

V gene TRBV5-4 combines with J gene TRBJ2-7; TRBD2 matches 7 bases. The CDR3 is made up of 15 amino acids. Germline V CDR1 and CDR2: SGHNT, YYREEE (reference sequence). The trim removed 0 bases at V and 4 bases at J, leaving 7 bases unmatched. The CDR3 protein is CASSLGVGEGYEQYF. The CDR3 DNA follows: TGTGCCAGCAGCTTGGGTGTTGGGGAGGGTTACGAGCAGTACTTC. The whole variable domain, remainder taken from reference TRBV5-4 and TRBJ2-7, is ETGVTQSPTHLIKTRGQQVTLRCSSQSGHNTVSWYQQALGQGPQFIFQYYREEENGRGNFPPRFSGLQFPNYSSELNVNALELDDSALYLCASSLGVGEGYEQYFGPGTRLTVT.

V gene TRBV6-5 combines with J gene TRBJ1-1; 7 bases agree with TRBD1. This CDR3 contains 15 residues. V trimming: 5 bases; J trimming: 2 bases; junction bases outside the gene matches: 8. Per germline, CDR1 MNHEY and CDR2 SVGAGI. CDR3 loop: CASSIGTASNTEAFF. The CDR3 DNA follows: TGTGCCAGCAGTATAGGGACAGCGTCTAACACTGAAGCTTTCTTT.

The rearrangement links TRBV6-5 to TRBJ2-2; D remains ambiguous. The V end lost 2 bases, the J end lost 6 bases, and 13 bases lay between the germline ends. Germline values: CDR1 MNHEY, CDR2 SVGAGI. The CDR3 is 15 residues long. In nucleotides, the CDR3 is TGTGCCAGCAGTTACGATGGATCTGGGGCCGGGGAGCTGTTTTTT. This sequence encodes CASSYDGSGAGELFF.

V gene TRBV6-5 combines with J gene TRBJ1-1; D is uncertain. Germline V gene lookup returns CDR1 MNHEY and CDR2 SVGAGI. This CDR3 comprises 14 residues. With 6 bases removed from V and 4 bases from J, the gap between germline ends came to 15 bases. For the CDR3, the DNA is TGTGCCAGCAGCATTACGGTCGAGGGCACTGAAGCTTTCTTT. Translation gives CASSITVEGTEAFF.

The chain employs TRBV6-1 and TRBJ1-2; D gene unclear. V lost 1 base to trimming and J lost 8 bases, with 5 bases between them. The CDR3 extends over 11 amino acids. Germline assignment: CDR1 MNHNS and CDR2 SASEGT. In DNA, the CDR3 is TGTGCCAGCAGTGAAGGATCGGGCTACACCTTC. It specifies CASSEGSGYTF.

In its sample, this clone was seen once. The V call is TRBV2, the J call TRBJ2-5; unclear D gene. Trimming took off 6 bases at V and 1 base at J, with 9 bases between the two ends. CDR1 is SNHLY and CDR2 is FYNNEI in the germline V gene. The CDR3 has 13 amino acids. The CDR3 protein is CASRDGTQETQYF. CDR3 coding DNA: TGTGCCAGCAGGGACGGTACCCAAGAGACCCAGTACTTC.

The chain carries TRBV11-3 and TRBJ2-7; 14 bases align to TRBD2. Germline lookup yields CDR1 SGHNT and CDR2 YENEEA. The length of the CDR3 is 15 residues. With V trimmed by 5 bases and J by 6 bases, 6 bases remained unmatched. The chain's CDR3 is CASSQGTSGRGEQYF. CDR3 coding DNA: TGTGCCAGCAGCCAAGGGACTAGCGGGAGAGGCGAGCAGTACTTC.

The CDR3: CASSITLAGDLSTDTQYF. In DNA, the CDR3 is TGTGCCAGTAGTATCACACTAGCGGGAGACCTTAGCACAGATACGCAGTATTTT. The rearrangement joins TRBV19 to TRBJ2-3, with TRBD2 identical over 11 bases. This CDR3 is 18 amino acids long. Trimming took 3 bases from V and 0 from J; bases not matched to a gene: 8. Germline assignment: CDR1 LNHDA and CDR2 SQIVND (reference sequence).

This clone was recorded only once. This rearrangement joins TRBV7-3 to TRBJ2-3; the match to TRBD2 covers 11 bases. V trimming: 5 bases; J trimming: 11 bases; junction bases outside the gene matches: 9. The CDR3 contains 14 residues. Germline-derived CDR1 and CDR2 are SGHTA and FQGTGA. The CDR3 sequence: CASSPNPTSGEQYF. The DNA for the CDR3 is TGTGCCAGCAGCCCTAACCCGACTAGCGGGGAGCAGTATTTT.

The chain links TRBV19 to TRBJ1-3, with D maybe TRBD1 (5 bases). Germline V gene lookup returns CDR1 LNHDA and CDR2 SQIVND (reference sequence). This CDR3 comprises 15 residues. V lost 3 bases and J lost 2, with 11 bases in between. In DNA form, the CDR3 reads TGTGCCAGTAGTATTCTGGGGGAAACTGGAAACACCATATATTTT. It yields the protein CASSILGETGNTIYF.

V is TRBV12-3 or TRBV12-4 and J is TRBJ1-1, with TRBD1 as a possible D gene (5 bases). Between the trimmed V and J ends, which lost 3 bases and 2 bases, there was a span of 7 bases. The CDR3 has 13 residues. As DNA, the CDR3 is TGTGCCAGCAGTTTTGGGGACAACACTGAAGCTTTCTTT. Its protein product is CASSFGDNTEAFF.

The chain links TRBV5-1 to TRBJ2-3, with TRBD1 matching over 7 bases. This CDR3 spans 14 amino acids. The germline V gene encodes CDR1 SGHRS and CDR2 YFSETQ. The V segment lost 2 bases and the J segment 6 bases; nucleotides outside the gene matches: 6. CDR3 amino acids: CASSFITGEDTQYF. The DNA of the CDR3 is TGCGCCAGCAGCTTTATTACAGGGGAGGATACGCAGTATTTT.

The chain uses TRBV30 and TRBJ2-1; 9 bases agree with TRBD2. Trimming took 2 bases from V and 7 from J; bases not matched to a gene: 6. CDR1 is GTSNPN and CDR2 is SVGIG in the germline V gene (reference sequence). CDR3 length: 14 residues. CDR3 in amino acids: CAWSLAGANNEQFF. The CDR3 nucleotides are TGTGCCTGGAGTTTAGCGGGGGCGAATAATGAGCAGTTCTTC.

V gene TRBV6-5 combines with J gene TRBJ1-1; D is possibly TRBD1 (6 bases). Germline CDR1 MNHEY, CDR2 SVGAGI. This CDR3 contains 14 residues. V lost 6 bases, J lost 3 bases, and 14 bases lay in between. CDR3 nucleotides: TGTGCCAGCAGCATAACAGGGATGTACACTGAAGCTTTCTTT. Amino acid sequence: CASSITGMYTEAFF.

This clone came up once. V is TRBV6-1 and J is TRBJ1-1; D is perhaps TRBD1 (5 bases). Germline CDR1 reads MNHNS; CDR2 reads SASEGT. This CDR3 is built from 12 residues. V was clipped by 2 bases and J by 4 bases, with 5 bases between them. Here the CDR3 reads CASSEQGTEAFF. The CDR3 DNA sequence: TGTGCCAGCAGTGAACAGGGCACTGAAGCTTTCTTT.

J is TRBJ2-1 and V is TRBV6-5; 13 nucleotides agree with TRBD2. With V trimmed by 8 bases and J by 8 bases, 9 bases remained unmatched. The CDR3 has 15 residues. CDR1 MNHEY and CDR2 SVGAGI come from the germline V gene. This CDR3 is CASGPRTSGRDEQFF. For the CDR3, the DNA is TGTGCCAGCGGGCCGCGGACTAGCGGGAGAGATGAGCAGTTCTTC.

In nucleotides, the CDR3 is TGTGCCAGCAGTCCGACCACGAACACTGAAGCTTTCTTT. Translated: CASSPTTNTEAFF. This chain connects TRBV2 to TRBJ1-1; no firm D call. This CDR3 contains 13 residues. The germline CDR1 and CDR2 sequences are SNHLY and FYNNEI. The V and J ends lost 5 bases and 1 base respectively, with 8 bases between them. Combining the CDR3 with reference TRBV2 and TRBJ1-1 gives the whole variable domain EPEVTQTPSHQVTQMGQEVILRCVPISNHLYFYWYRQILGQKVEFLVSFYNNEISEKSEIFDDQFSVERPDGSNFTLKIRSTKLEDSAMYFCASSPTTNTEAFFGQGTRLTVV.

The V and J genes are TRBV19 and TRBJ2-3; D uncertain. V was pared by 1 base and J by 2 bases, with 13 bases between. The germline V gene encodes CDR1 LNHDA and CDR2 SQIVND (reference sequence). This CDR3 contains 16 residues. This chain's CDR3 is CASSIALRRTTDTQYF. The CDR3 bases are TGTGCCAGTAGTATAGCTCTCCGGAGAACCACAGATACGCAGTATTTT.

Here the CDR3 reads CASSQVATRALAAGELFF. CDR3 bases: TGTGCCAGCAGCCAAGTCGCGACTAGGGCGTTAGCGGCCGGGGAGCTGTTTTTT. The chain uses TRBV4-2 and TRBJ2-2, with a weak D call TRBD2 (6 bases). Germline-derived CDR1 and CDR2 are LGHNA and YNFKEQ. V lost 1 base and J 6 bases, leaving 21 bases between the germline ends. The length of the CDR3 is 18 residues.